Included here is one TCR beta chain sequence, with context. Its cognate antigen is unknown. Primers for the PCR totalled 60 Vbeta and 13 Jbeta. Profiling relied on immunoSEQ multiplex PCR, and the TCRdb table lists in-frame clones only, not all of them. In total, the table holds 130,000 or so clones. This sample was taken from a study of cytomegalovirus exposure and HLA in healthy donors. Regarding the study as a whole: Cytomegalovirus association was assigned to approximately 180 TCR beta chains. It was assumed in the presence/absence analyses that sequencing depth was roughly uniform across donors. Some V segments, including TRBV6-2 and TRBV6-3, were excluded as indistinguishable.

Germline loops: CDR1 SGHTA, CDR2 FQGTGA. CDR3 length: 15 amino acids. With 5 bases clipped from V and 2 bases from J, the junction kept 8 bases outside the gene matches. Sequenced: PBMCs. The receptor's source is a woman between 40 and 50 years old in good health and CMV-seropositive. The chain joins TRBV7-3 to TRBJ2-7; 8 positions agree with TRBD2. CDR3: CASSRSGGGPYEQYF. The CDR3 nucleotides are TGTGCCAGCAGCCGATCAGGCGGGGGGCCCTACGAGCAGTACTTC.